The 6 T cell receptor beta chains reported below all come from one sample, sequenced in a study of T cells in Graves' hyperthyroidism and ophthalmopathy. The source material, RNA transcripts, was used to amplify TCR beta CDR3 regions. HTBI primers drove first-round RT-PCR of the TCR CDR3. TCRdb processed the multiplex PCR reads anew with MiXCR; each CDR3 protein has one entry. The data show 450,000 to 500,000 distinct CDR3 sequences, less than 25% seen once. What was sequenced was blood. Receptor source: a woman aged 70-85 years with Graves' ophthalmopathy.

This clonotype was counted only a few times. The DNA for the CDR3 is TGCAGCGTTGAAGATTGGGGAGGCTACACCTTC. The encoded protein is CSVEDWGGYTF. The chain recombines TRBV29-1 with TRBJ1-2; D is ambiguous. The CDR3 has 11 residues. Between the trimmed V and J ends, which lost 0 bases and 8 bases, there was a span of 7 bases. In germline, CDR1 is SQVTM, CDR2 ANQGSEA.

In its sample, this clonotype was seen a few times. The V gene is TRBV5-1, the J gene TRBJ2-2; 11 bases line up with TRBD2. CDR1 SGHRS and CDR2 YFSETQ come from the germline V gene. This CDR3 region has 16 residues. Trimming removed 3 bases from V and 7 bases from J; junction bases left unmatched: 8. CDR3 DNA: TGCGCCAGCAGCTCGCCGGGACTAGCGGAGGTCGGGGAGCTGTTTTTT. It yields the protein CASSSPGLAEVGELFF.

This clonotype was seen many times. This sequence joins TRBV12-3 or TRBV12-4 and TRBJ2-3; 7 positions match TRBD1. J lost 1 base, V lost 3 bases, and 10 bases had no gene match. CDR3 length equals 17 residues. The CDR3 region is CASSLGPGGSRTDTQYF. CDR3 nucleotide sequence: TGTGCCAGCAGTTTGGGCCCAGGGGGTTCACGCACAGATACGCAGTATTTT.

This clonotype was seen only a few times. The chain has TRBV5-1 and TRBJ1-1; no reliable D call. This CDR3 is built from 12 residues. V was cut by 2 bases and J by 6 bases, with 8 bases left in between. Germline-derived CDR1 and CDR2 are SGHRS and YFSETQ. The CDR3 DNA reads as TGCGCCAGCAGCTTTCTCCCCCCTGAAGCTTTCTTT. Protein: CASSFLPPEAFF.

V usage is TRBV6-2 or TRBV6-3 and J usage is TRBJ1-3; 9 nucleotides match TRBD1. The length of the CDR3 is 17 residues. V was pared by 4 bases and J by 2 bases, with 9 bases of the junction left unmatched. Germline CDR1 MNHEY, CDR2 SVGEGT. For the CDR3, the DNA is TGTGCCAGCAGTTCGTCGACAGGGGGACTTCCTGGAAACACCATATATTTT. Amino acid sequence: CASSSSTGGLPGNTIYF.

This clonotype appeared many times. The rearrangement joins TRBV20-1 to TRBJ2-3, with 8 bases fitting TRBD2. V gave up 3 bases and J gave up 3 bases; unmatched junction bases: 8. Germline CDR1 is DFQATT and CDR2 is SNEGSKA (reference sequence). This CDR3 has 15 residues. The CDR3 loop is CSASPLREVTDTQYF. As DNA, the CDR3 is TGCAGTGCTAGCCCTTTGCGGGAGGTTACAGATACGCAGTATTTT.